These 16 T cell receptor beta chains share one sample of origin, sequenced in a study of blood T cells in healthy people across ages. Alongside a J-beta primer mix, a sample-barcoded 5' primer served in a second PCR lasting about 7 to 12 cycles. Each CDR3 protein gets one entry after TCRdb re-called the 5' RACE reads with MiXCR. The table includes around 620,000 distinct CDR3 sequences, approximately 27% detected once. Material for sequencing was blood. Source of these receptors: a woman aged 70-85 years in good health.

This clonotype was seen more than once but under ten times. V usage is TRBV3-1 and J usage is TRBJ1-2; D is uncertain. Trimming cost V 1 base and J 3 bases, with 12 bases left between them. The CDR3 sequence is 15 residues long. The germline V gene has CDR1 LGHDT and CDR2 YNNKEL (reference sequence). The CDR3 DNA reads TGTGCCAGCAGCCAAGGTCAGCCGGCCCACTATGGCTACACCTTC. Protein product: CASSQGQPAHYGYTF.

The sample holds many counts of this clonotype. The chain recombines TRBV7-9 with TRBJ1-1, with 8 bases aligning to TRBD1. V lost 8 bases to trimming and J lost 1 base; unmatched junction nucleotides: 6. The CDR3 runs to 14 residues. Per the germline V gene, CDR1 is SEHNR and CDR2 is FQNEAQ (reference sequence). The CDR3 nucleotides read TGTGCCAGCTCAGGAGGACAGGGGAACACTGAAGCTTTCTTT. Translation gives CASSGGQGNTEAFF.

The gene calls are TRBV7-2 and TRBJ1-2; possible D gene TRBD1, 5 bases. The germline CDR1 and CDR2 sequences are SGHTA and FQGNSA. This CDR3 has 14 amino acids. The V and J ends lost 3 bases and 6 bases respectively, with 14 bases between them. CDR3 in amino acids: CASSLRLQGDGYTF. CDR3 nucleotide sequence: TGTGCCAGCAGCTTGCGACTCCAGGGCGATGGCTACACCTTC.

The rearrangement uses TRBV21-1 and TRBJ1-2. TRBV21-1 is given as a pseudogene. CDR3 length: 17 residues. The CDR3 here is CASSKVQGAPTNYGYTF. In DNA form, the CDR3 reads TGTGCCAGCAGCAAAGTCCAAGGGGCCCCGACTAACTATGGCTACACCTTC.

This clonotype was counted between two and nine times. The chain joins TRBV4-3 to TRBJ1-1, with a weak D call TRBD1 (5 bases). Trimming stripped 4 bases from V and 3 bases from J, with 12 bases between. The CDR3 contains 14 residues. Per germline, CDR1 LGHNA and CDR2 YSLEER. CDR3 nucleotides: TGCGCCAGCAGCCCCGGAGACAGATACACTGAAGCTTTCTTT. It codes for CASSPGDRYTEAFF.

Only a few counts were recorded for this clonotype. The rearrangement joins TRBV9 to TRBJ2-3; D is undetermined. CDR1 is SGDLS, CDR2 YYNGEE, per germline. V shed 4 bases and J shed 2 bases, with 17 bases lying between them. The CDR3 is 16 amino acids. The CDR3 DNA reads TGTGCCAGCAGCCCCCGACAATTTACGAACACAGATACGCAGTATTTT. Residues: CASSPRQFTNTDTQYF.

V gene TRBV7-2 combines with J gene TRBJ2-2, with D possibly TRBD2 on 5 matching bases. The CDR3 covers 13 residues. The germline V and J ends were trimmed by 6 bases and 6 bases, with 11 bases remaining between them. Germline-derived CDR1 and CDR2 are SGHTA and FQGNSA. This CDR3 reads CASRYTGSGELFF. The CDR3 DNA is TGTGCCAGCAGATATACGGGGTCCGGGGAGCTGTTTTTT.

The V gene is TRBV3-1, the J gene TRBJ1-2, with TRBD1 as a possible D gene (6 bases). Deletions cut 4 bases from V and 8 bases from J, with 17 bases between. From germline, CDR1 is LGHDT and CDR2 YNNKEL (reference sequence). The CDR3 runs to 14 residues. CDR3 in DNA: TGTGCCAGCAGCCCCGCCGGGGGCCTCGGGGGCTACACCTTC. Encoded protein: CASSPAGGLGGYTF.

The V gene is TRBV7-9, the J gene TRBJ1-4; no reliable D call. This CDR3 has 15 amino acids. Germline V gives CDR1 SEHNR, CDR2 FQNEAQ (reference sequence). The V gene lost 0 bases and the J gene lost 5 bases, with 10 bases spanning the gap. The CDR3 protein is CASSLARAGNEKLFF. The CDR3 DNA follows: TGTGCCAGCAGCTTAGCGCGGGCAGGCAATGAAAAACTGTTTTTT.

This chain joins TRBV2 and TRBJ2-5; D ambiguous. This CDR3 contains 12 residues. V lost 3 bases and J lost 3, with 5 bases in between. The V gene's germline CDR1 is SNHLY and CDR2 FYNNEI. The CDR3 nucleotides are TGTGCCAGCAGTGACTCCAAAGAGACCCAGTACTTC. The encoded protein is CASSDSKETQYF.

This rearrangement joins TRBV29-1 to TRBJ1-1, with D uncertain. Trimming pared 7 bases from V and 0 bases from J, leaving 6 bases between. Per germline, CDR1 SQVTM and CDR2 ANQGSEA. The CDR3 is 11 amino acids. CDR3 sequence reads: CSGLVNTEAFF. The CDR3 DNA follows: TGCAGCGGACTAGTGAACACTGAAGCTTTCTTT.

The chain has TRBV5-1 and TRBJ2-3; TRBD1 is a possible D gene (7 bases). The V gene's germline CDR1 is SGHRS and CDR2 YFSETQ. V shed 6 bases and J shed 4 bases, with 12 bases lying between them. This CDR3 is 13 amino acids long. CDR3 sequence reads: CASNTGEADTQYF. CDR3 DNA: TGCGCCAGCAATACAGGGGAGGCAGATACGCAGTATTTT. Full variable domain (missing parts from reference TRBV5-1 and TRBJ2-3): KAGVTQTPRYLIKTRGQQVTLSCSPISGHRSVSWYQQTPGQGLQFLFEYFSETQRNKGNFPGRFSGRQFSNSRSEMNVSTLELGDSALYLCASNTGEADTQYFGPGTRLTVL.

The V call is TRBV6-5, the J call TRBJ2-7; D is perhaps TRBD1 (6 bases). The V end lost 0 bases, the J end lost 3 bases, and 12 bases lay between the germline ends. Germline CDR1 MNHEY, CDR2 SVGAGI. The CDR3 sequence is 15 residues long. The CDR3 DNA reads TGTGCCAGCAGTTACTCTGGACAGTTTGACTACGAGCAGTACTTC. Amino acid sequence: CASSYSGQFDYEQYF.

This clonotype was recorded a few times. CDR3 amino acids: CASSLRDGFYEQYF. The CDR3 region has the DNA TGCGCCAGCAGCTTGAGGGACGGATTCTACGAGCAGTACTTC. The rearrangement joins TRBV5-1 to TRBJ2-5; possibly TRBD1 or TRBD2 for D (5 bases each). The DNA end is a closer match to TRBJ2-7, so the J assignment may be wrong. CDR1 and CDR2 from the germline V gene are SGHRS and YFSETQ. This CDR3 region has 14 residues.

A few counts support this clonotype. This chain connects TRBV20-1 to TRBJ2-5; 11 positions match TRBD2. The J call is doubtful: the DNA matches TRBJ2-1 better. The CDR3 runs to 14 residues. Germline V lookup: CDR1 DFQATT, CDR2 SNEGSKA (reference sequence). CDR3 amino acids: CSADTSGSWDEQFF. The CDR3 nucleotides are TGCAGTGCCGATACTAGCGGGAGCTGGGATGAGCAGTTCTTC.

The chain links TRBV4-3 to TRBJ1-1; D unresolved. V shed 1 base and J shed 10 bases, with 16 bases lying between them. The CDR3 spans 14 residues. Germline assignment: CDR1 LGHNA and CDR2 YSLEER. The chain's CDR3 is CASSQARGSFPAFF. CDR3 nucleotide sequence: TGCGCCAGCAGCCAAGCGCGGGGTTCTTTTCCAGCTTTCTTT.